This T cell receptor (beta chain) was recorded in a study of CD8+ T cells in alopecia areata. Study-wide background: Oral tofacitinib (5 to 10 mg twice daily) was administered to treated patients.

Trimming removed 9 bases at V and 1 base at J, with 13 bases between. The CDR3 sequence is 15 residues long. Germline V gene data show CDR1 as MGHDK and CDR2 as SYGVNS. RNA extraction was followed by reverse transcription into cDNA, which acted as the sequencing template. TCRdb's table, derived via immunoSEQ multiplex PCR, lists solely in-frame clones and lacks some. The data show a few hundred thousand clones, less than 80% seen once. CD4+ and CD8+ T cells were sorted from PBMCs. This clone has only one observation. Its target is not known. Study-wide points: Scalp lesions, especially in alopecia totalis/universalis, had higher clonality than normal scalp. Compared with mice, patients displayed less clear TCR sharing, possibly for HLA-related reasons.

This sequence originates from a human donor with alopecia areata. This sample comprised CD4+ T cells sorted from blood, obtained at week 0. J is TRBJ1-6 and V is TRBV25-1; tentative D call: TRBD1 (5 bases). The CDR3 region is CASDTGGSYNSPLHF. CDR3 sequence (DNA): TGTGCCAGTGACACGGGGGGGTCCTATAATTCACCCCTCCACTTT.